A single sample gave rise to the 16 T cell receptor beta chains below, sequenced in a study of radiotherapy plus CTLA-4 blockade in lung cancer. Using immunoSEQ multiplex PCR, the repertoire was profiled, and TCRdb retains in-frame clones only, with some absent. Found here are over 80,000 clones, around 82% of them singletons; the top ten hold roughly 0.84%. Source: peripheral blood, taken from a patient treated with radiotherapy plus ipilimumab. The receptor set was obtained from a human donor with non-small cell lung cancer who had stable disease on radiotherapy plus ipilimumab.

The CDR3 is CASSPPGTGGGEQFF. The CDR3 region has the DNA TGTGCCAGTAGCCCACCCGGGACAGGGGGGGGTGAGCAGTTCTTC. V gene TRBV19 combines with J gene TRBJ2-1; 11 nucleotides line up with TRBD1. CDR1 and CDR2 (germline): LNHDA, SQIVND (reference sequence). V lost 6 bases to trimming and J lost 9 bases; unmatched junction nucleotides: 10. The CDR3 extends over 15 amino acids. Complete variable domain (other parts from reference TRBV19 and TRBJ2-1): DGGITQSPKYLFRKEGQNVTLSCEQNLNHDAMYWYRQDPGQGLRLIYYSQIVNDFQKGDIAEGYSVSREKKESFPLTVTSAQKNPTAFYLCASSPPGTGGGEQFFGPGTRLTVL.

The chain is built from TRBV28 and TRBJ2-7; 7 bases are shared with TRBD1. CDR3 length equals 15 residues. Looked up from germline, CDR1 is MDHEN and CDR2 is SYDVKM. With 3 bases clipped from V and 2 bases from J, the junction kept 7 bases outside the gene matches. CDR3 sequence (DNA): TGTGCCAGCAGTTTTTCCCGACAGGGAACCTACGAGCAGTACTTC. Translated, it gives CASSFSRQGTYEQYF.

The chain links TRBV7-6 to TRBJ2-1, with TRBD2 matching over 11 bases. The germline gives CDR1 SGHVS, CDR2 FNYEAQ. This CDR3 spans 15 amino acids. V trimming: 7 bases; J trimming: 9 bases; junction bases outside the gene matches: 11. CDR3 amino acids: CASTDLAGGQGEQFF. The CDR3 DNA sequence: TGTGCCAGCACCGACCTAGCGGGGGGCCAGGGTGAGCAGTTCTTC.

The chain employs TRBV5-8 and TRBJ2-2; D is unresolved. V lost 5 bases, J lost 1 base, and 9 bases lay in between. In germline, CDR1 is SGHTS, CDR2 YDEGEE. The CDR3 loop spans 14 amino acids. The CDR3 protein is CASRALQNTGELFF. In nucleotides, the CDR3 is TGTGCCAGCAGGGCGCTACAGAACACCGGGGAGCTGTTTTTT. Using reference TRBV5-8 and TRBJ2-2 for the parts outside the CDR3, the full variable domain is EAGVTQSPTHLIKTRGQQATLRCSPISGHTSVYWYQQALGLGLQFLLWYDEGEERNRGNFPPRFSGRQFPNYSSELNVNALELEDSALYLCASRALQNTGELFFGEGSRLTVL.

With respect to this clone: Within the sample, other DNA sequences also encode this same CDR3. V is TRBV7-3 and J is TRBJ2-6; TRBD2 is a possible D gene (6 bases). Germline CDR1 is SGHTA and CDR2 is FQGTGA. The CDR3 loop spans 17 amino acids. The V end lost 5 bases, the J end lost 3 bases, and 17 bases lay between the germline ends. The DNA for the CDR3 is TGTGCCAGCAGCCTCGCGACGGGAGTCGGTGGGGCCAACGTCCTGACTTTC. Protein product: CASSLATGVGGANVLTF.

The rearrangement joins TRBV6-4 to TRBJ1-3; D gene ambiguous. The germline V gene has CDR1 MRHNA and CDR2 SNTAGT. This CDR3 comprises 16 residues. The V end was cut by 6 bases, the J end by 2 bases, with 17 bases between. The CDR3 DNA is TGTGCCAGCAGCCCCGGGTGCCGGGTGACTGGAAACACCATATATTTT. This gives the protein CASSPGCRVTGNTIYF.

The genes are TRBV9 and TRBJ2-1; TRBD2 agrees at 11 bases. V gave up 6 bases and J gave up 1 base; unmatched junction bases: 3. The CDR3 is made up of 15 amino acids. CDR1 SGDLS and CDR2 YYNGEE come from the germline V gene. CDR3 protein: CASTRLAGSYNEQFF. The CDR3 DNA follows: TGTGCCAGCACCCGACTAGCGGGGTCCTACAATGAGCAGTTCTTC.

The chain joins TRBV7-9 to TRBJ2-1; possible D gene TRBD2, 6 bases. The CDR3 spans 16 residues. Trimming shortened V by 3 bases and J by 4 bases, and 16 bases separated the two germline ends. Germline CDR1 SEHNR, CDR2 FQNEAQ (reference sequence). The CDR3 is CASSLHPGARYNEQFF. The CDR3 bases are TGTGCCAGCAGCTTGCATCCGGGAGCGAGGTACAATGAGCAGTTCTTC.

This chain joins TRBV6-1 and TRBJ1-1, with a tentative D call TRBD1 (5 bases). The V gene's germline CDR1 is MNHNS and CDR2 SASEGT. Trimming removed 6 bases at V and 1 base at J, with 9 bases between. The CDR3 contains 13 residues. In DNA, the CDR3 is TGTGCCAGCAGCGGGGCCCCGAACACTGAAGCTTTCTTT. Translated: CASSGAPNTEAFF.

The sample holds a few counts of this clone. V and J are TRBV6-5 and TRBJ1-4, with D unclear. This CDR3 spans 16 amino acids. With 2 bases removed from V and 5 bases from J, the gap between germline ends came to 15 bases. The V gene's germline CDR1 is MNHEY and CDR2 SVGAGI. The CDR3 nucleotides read TGTGCCAGCAGTTACAACCCCCCGAGGGAAAATGAAAAACTGTTTTTT. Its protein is CASSYNPPRENEKLFF.

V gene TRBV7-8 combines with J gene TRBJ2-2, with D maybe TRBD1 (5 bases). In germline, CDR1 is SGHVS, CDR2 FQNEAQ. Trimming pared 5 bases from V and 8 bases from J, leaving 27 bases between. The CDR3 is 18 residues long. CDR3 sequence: CASSPTLSRQITPGELFF. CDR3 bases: TGTGCCAGCAGCCCGACACTTTCTAGACAGATAACACCGGGGGAGCTGTTTTTT. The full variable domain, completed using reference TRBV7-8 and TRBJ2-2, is GAGVSQSPRYKVAKRGQDVALRCDPISGHVSLFWYQQALGQGPEFLTYFQNEAQLDKSGLPSDRFFAERPEGSVSTLKIQRTQQEDSAVYLCASSPTLSRQITPGELFFGEGSRLTVL.

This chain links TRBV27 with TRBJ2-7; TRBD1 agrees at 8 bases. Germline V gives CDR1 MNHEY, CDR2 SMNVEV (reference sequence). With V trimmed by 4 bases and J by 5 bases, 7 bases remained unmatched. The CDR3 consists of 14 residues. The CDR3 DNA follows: TGTGCCAGCAGTTCTGGACAGGGAAACAACGAGCAGTACTTC. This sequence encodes CASSSGQGNNEQYF.

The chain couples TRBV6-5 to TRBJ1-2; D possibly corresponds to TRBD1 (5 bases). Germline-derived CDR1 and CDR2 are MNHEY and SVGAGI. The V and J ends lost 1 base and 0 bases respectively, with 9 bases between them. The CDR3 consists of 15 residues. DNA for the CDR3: TGTGCCAGCAGTTACTTAGGGGTAGCTAACTATGGCTACACCTTC. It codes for CASSYLGVANYGYTF.

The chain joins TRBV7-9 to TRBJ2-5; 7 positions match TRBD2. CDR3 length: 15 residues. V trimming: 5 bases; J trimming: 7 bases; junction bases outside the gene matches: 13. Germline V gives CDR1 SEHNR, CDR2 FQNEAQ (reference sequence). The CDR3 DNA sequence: TGTGCCAGCAGCGCAACTAGCGCCCGGGGAGCGACCCAGTACTTC. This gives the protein CASSATSARGATQYF. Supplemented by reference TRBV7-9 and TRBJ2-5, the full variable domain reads DTGVSQNPRHKITKRGQNVTFRCDPISEHNRLYWYRQTLGQGPEFLTYFQNEAQLEKSRLLSDRFSAERPKGSFSTLEIQRTEQGDSAMYLCASSATSARGATQYFGPGTRLLVL.

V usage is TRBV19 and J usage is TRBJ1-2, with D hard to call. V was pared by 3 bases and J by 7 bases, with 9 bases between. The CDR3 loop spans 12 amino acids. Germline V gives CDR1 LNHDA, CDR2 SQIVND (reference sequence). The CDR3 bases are TGTGCCAGTAGTATTTCGTTGGGTGGCTACACCTTC. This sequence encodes CASSISLGGYTF.

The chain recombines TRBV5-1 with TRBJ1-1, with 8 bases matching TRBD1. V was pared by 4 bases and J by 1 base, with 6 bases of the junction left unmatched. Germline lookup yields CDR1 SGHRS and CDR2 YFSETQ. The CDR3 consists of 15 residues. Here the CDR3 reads CASSPRQGPNTEAFF. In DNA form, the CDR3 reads TGCGCCAGCAGCCCAAGACAGGGGCCGAACACTGAAGCTTTCTTT.